This T cell receptor beta chain was sequenced in a study of a mutant IDH1 vaccine in newly diagnosed glioma. Study as a whole: Beginning 4-6 weeks after radiotherapy alone, or with temozolomide cycles, vaccination took place. Patients were pretreated with radiotherapy, temozolomide, or both, mostly both.

Indicated time point: week 23, last vaccination. Each vaccine dose was 300 ug of mutant IDH1 20-mer peptide, with topical imiquimod. Donors had new WHO grade 3 or 4 IDH1-mutant, ATRX-lost astrocytomas. Germline loops: CDR1 LNHDA, CDR2 SQIVND (reference sequence). The CDR3 consists of 15 residues. V trimming: 6 bases; J trimming: 1 base; junction bases outside the gene matches: 4. Clones were read by immunoSEQ multiplex PCR, and TCRdb kept only the in-frame ones, dropping some. Of 40,000 or so clones in the sample, 65% to 80% were seen once. A note on this clone: Its antigen is not identified.

The specimen was PBMCs, collected from a glioma patient whose treatment included an IDH1 peptide vaccine. V is TRBV19 and J is TRBJ1-3, with TRBD1 matching 9 bases. This clonotype was obtained from a man aged 45-65 years with glioma. DNA for the CDR3: TGTGCCAGTAGGGACAGGGGTATTTCTGGAAACACCATATATTTT. This gives the protein CASRDRGISGNTIYF.